This T cell receptor (beta chain) was identified in a study of shared T cell receptors in the human thymus. Germline V gene sequence: CDR1 MDHEN, CDR2 SYDVKM. The CDR3 runs 15 residues. The germline V and J ends were trimmed by 6 bases and 8 bases, with 17 bases remaining between them. TCRdb keeps only in-frame clones here, not all; method: immunoSEQ multiplex PCR. The table records 650,000 to 950,000 clones, roughly 88% of them present only once. This same sample was also part of a study on human thymus T cells. From that study: Corrective cardiac operations yielded the resected thymus tissue. Thymic and blood repertoires appeared to display a bias in their usage of V and J genes.

The chain joins TRBV28 to TRBJ1-6, with no clear D. This clonotype was sampled from a girl under three years old with a congenital heart defect. Sequencing was carried out using thymocytes. CDR3 coding DNA: TGTGCCAGCAGCCCGGACCGCCGGACTGATTCACCCCTCCACTTT. This gives the protein CASSPDRRTDSPLHF.